This T cell receptor beta chain was identified in a study of patients and donors after allogeneic stem cell transplantation. Germline lookup yields CDR1 MNHNS and CDR2 SASEGT. V dropped 6 bases and J dropped 7 bases, with 19 bases sitting between them. The CDR3 runs 14 residues. In TCRdb, the RT-PCR reads were re-called with MiXCR into one record per CDR3 protein. This table holds 400,000 to 450,000 distinct CDR3 sequences, roughly 16% found once. This clonotype has more than one count but fewer than ten. The specimen was blood, either unsorted or a sorted T cell fraction (not recorded which). The sequence was collected from a human donor who was either an allogeneic HSCT recipient or a stem cell or donor lymphocyte infusion donor (not recorded which). It is not recorded whose cells these are; they may come from a transplant donor. The chain links TRBV6-1 to TRBJ2-7, with a tentative D call TRBD1 (6 bases). The CDR3, as DNA: TGTGCCAGCAGCGAACTGAGGGGGTCTCGAGAGCAGTACTTC. Residues: CASSELRGSREQYF.